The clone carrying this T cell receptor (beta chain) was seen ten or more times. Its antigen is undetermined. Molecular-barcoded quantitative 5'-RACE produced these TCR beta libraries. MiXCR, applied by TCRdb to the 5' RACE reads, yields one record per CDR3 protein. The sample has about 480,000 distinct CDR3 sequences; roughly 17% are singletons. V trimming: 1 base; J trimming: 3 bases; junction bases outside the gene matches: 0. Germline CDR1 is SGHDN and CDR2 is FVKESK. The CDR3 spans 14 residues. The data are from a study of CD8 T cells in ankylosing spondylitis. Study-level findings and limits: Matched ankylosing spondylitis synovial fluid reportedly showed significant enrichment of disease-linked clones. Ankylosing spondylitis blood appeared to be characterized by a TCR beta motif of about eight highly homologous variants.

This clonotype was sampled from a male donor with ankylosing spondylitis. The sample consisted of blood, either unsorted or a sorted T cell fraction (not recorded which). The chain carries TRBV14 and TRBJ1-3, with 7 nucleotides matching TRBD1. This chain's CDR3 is CASSQGTGGNTIYF. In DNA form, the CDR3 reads TGTGCCAGCAGCCAAGGGACAGGTGGAAACACCATATATTTT.